This is a list of T cell receptor beta chains from one sample in a study of cytomegalovirus exposure and HLA in healthy donors. TCRdb's copy holds only in-frame clones and misses some; the assay was immunoSEQ multiplex PCR. The table lists around 220,000 clones, over 80% of them singletons. The sequenced sample was PBMCs. The source is a woman in her twenties or thirties in good health and CMV-seropositive. The CDR3 runs from the conserved cysteine through the conserved F or W. Each record gives: CDR3 DNA, CDR3 protein, J gene, clone size, V gene, D gene. The D gene is left open where the match is weak. For some rows the clone size is stated as once, few or many, or as a class when expanded; others skip it.

CDR3 DNA: TGTGCCAGCAGTTTAGGTGGGAGGAATCAGCCCCAGCATTTT; CDR3 protein: CASSLGGRNQPQHF; J gene: TRBJ1-5; clone size: few; V gene: TRBV27; D gene: -
CDR3 DNA: TGTGCCAGCAGCTTGGGACTAGCGGGAGGTTATGAGCAGTTCTTC; CDR3 protein: CASSLGLAGGYEQFF; J gene: TRBJ2-1; clone size: -; V gene: TRBV6-1; D gene: TRBD2
CDR3 DNA: TGTGCCAGCAGTGAAGAGAGGCCCGAAAGGGGAAAACTGTTTTTT; CDR3 protein: CASSEERPERGKLFF; J gene: TRBJ1-4; clone size: -; V gene: TRBV2; D gene: -
CDR3 DNA: TGCGCCAGCAGCGGGACAGTTCAGGGCACTGAAGCTTTCTTT; CDR3 protein: CASSGTVQGTEAFF; J gene: TRBJ1-1; clone size: -; V gene: TRBV5-1; D gene: TRBD1
CDR3 DNA: TGTGCCACCATTCGGACAGGTGGATCTGATGGCTACACCTTC; CDR3 protein: CATIRTGGSDGYTF; J gene: TRBJ1-2; clone size: -; V gene: TRBV6-5; D gene: TRBD1
CDR3 DNA: TGTGCCAGCAGTCCCGGACTAGCGGGAGGGCCAGGAGATACGCAGTATTTT; CDR3 protein: CASSPGLAGGPGDTQYF; J gene: TRBJ2-3; clone size: -; V gene: TRBV27; D gene: TRBD2
CDR3 DNA: TGTGCCAGCAGCCGACAGGGCGATCAGCCCCAGCATTTT; CDR3 protein: CASSRQGDQPQHF; J gene: TRBJ1-5; clone size: -; V gene: TRBV7-2; D gene: TRBD1
CDR3 DNA: TGTGCCAGCAGTTTTGGGGGCACAGATACGCAGTATTTT; CDR3 protein: CASSFGGTDTQYF; J gene: TRBJ2-3; clone size: -; V gene: TRBV2; D gene: -
CDR3 DNA: TGTGCCAGCAGCTTAGCGGCATCGTTCGGGGAGCTGTTTTTT; CDR3 protein: CASSLAASFGELFF; J gene: TRBJ2-2; clone size: few; V gene: TRBV7-2; D gene: -
CDR3 DNA: TGTGCCAGCAGTGAACAGGGTGATGAAGCTTTCTTT; CDR3 protein: CASSEQGDEAFF; J gene: TRBJ1-1; clone size: -; V gene: TRBV6-1; D gene: -
CDR3 DNA: TGTGCCAGCAGTTTCTACTCGCGGGGGGCTTTCTTT; CDR3 protein: CASSFYSRGAFF; J gene: TRBJ1-1; clone size: -; V gene: TRBV28; D gene: -
CDR3 DNA: TGTGCCAGCAGTTTATTGGGAGGGAACGAGCAGTACTTC; CDR3 protein: CASSLLGGNEQYF; J gene: TRBJ2-7; clone size: once; V gene: TRBV27; D gene: TRBD2
CDR3 DNA: TGCGCCAGCACCGCGGGGCCAGGGAGCTCCTACGAGCAGTACTTC; CDR3 protein: CASTAGPGSSYEQYF; J gene: TRBJ2-7; clone size: once; V gene: TRBV4-1; D gene: -
CDR3 DNA: TGTGCCAGCTCAGGACCCGCGGGGGGGGCCTACGAGCAGTACTTC; CDR3 protein: CASSGPAGGAYEQYF; J gene: TRBJ2-7; clone size: -; V gene: TRBV18; D gene: TRBD2
CDR3 DNA: TGTGCCGGATCAGGGGTTCTTAATGAAAAACTGTTTTTT; CDR3 protein: CAGSGVLNEKLFF; J gene: TRBJ1-4; clone size: -; V gene: TRBV30; D gene: -
CDR3 DNA: TGTGCCAGCAGCTATCTCGGGACAGCAAGGGGTAGCGAGCAGTACTTC; CDR3 protein: CASSYLGTARGSEQYF; J gene: TRBJ2-7; clone size: -; V gene: TRBV7-2; D gene: TRBD1
CDR3 DNA: TGCGCCAGCAGCCTCGGGCCAGTGGGGACTGAAGCTTTCTTT; CDR3 protein: CASSLGPVGTEAFF; J gene: TRBJ1-1; clone size: -; V gene: TRBV4-1; D gene: -
CDR3 DNA: TGCGCCAGCAGCCAAGTAGAGACAGCGAACTATGGCTACACCTTC; CDR3 protein: CASSQVETANYGYTF; J gene: TRBJ1-2; clone size: -; V gene: TRBV4-1; D gene: -
CDR3 DNA: TGTGCCATCAGTGAGTCGGGGGGCTCTGGGGCCAACGTCCTGACTTTC; CDR3 protein: CAISESGGSGANVLTF; J gene: TRBJ2-6; clone size: many; V gene: TRBV10-3; D gene: -
CDR3 DNA: TGTGCCAGCAGCCCTCAGAGGGCGGAGACCCAGTACTTC; CDR3 protein: CASSPQRAETQYF; J gene: TRBJ2-5; clone size: -; V gene: TRBV6-5; D gene: -
CDR3 DNA: TGCGCCAGCAGCCACGGGGGAGACAGAACCACTGAAGCTTTCTTT; CDR3 protein: CASSHGGDRTTEAFF; J gene: TRBJ1-1; clone size: -; V gene: TRBV4-1; D gene: -
CDR3 DNA: TGTGCCAGCAGCGAAGGGACAGGGGCCTGGACAGATACGCAGTATTTT; CDR3 protein: CASSEGTGAWTDTQYF; J gene: TRBJ2-3; clone size: once; V gene: TRBV11-3; D gene: TRBD1
CDR3 DNA: TGTGCCAGCAGACCGCATGTGGGAGCGCAGTACTTC; CDR3 protein: CASRPHVGAQYF; J gene: TRBJ2-7; clone size: once; V gene: TRBV6-5; D gene: -
CDR3 DNA: TGTGCCAGCAGTCTGGACAGGGACACCGGGGAGCTGTTTTTT; CDR3 protein: CASSLDRDTGELFF; J gene: TRBJ2-2; clone size: -; V gene: TRBV9; D gene: TRBD1
CDR3 DNA: TGTGCCAGCAGTTACTCGAGGAGCAATGAGCAGTTCTTC; CDR3 protein: CASSYSRSNEQFF; J gene: TRBJ2-1; clone size: -; V gene: TRBV6-5; D gene: -
CDR3 DNA: TGCGCCAGCACCCCCACGACAGGGTATGCGGGAGAGACCCAGTACTTC; CDR3 protein: CASTPTTGYAGETQYF; J gene: TRBJ2-5; clone size: -; V gene: TRBV5-1; D gene: TRBD1
CDR3 DNA: TGTGCCAGCTTCGACAGGGGCGCTGGAAACACCATATATTTT; CDR3 protein: CASFDRGAGNTIYF; J gene: TRBJ1-3; clone size: -; V gene: TRBV6-1; D gene: TRBD1
CDR3 DNA: TGTGCCAGCTGGGCCGGAGCGGGAGTCAATGAGCAGTTCTTC; CDR3 protein: CASWAGAGVNEQFF; J gene: TRBJ2-1; clone size: -; V gene: TRBV19; D gene: TRBD2
CDR3 DNA: TGCGCCAGCGACGCGGGGCGTAAGAACGAGCAGTACTTC; CDR3 protein: CASDAGRKNEQYF; J gene: TRBJ2-7; clone size: -; V gene: TRBV5-1; D gene: -
CDR3 DNA: TGCAGCGTTGACTTACGAAATGGCTACACCTTC; CDR3 protein: CSVDLRNGYTF; J gene: TRBJ1-2; clone size: few; V gene: TRBV29-1; D gene: -
CDR3 DNA: TGCGCCAGCAGCTTGGAGGGTAGTGAAGCTTTCTTT; CDR3 protein: CASSLEGSEAFF; J gene: TRBJ1-1; clone size: -; V gene: TRBV5-1; D gene: -
CDR3 DNA: TGTGCCAGCAGTGAAGTCTACACGGCAACTAATGAAAAACTGTTTTTT; CDR3 protein: CASSEVYTATNEKLFF; J gene: TRBJ1-4; clone size: -; V gene: TRBV6-1; D gene: -
CDR3 DNA: TGTGCCAGCAGTTACGTCAATACTGGAGAGACCCAGTACTTC; CDR3 protein: CASSYVNTGETQYF; J gene: TRBJ2-5; clone size: -; V gene: TRBV6-5; D gene: -
CDR3 DNA: TGTGCCTGGGGGAGAGGAGAAGCTTTCTTT; CDR3 protein: CAWGRGEAFF; J gene: TRBJ1-1; clone size: -; V gene: TRBV30; D gene: -
CDR3 DNA: TGTGCCACCAGCAGAGCTGGGACGGCCGAAAAACTGTTTTTT; CDR3 protein: CATSRAGTAEKLFF; J gene: TRBJ1-4; clone size: -; V gene: TRBV15; D gene: -
CDR3 DNA: TGCGCCAGCAGTGGTCCCGGGATTGAAACCTACAATGAGCAGTTCTTC; CDR3 protein: CASSGPGIETYNEQFF; J gene: TRBJ2-1; clone size: -; V gene: TRBV10-1; D gene: -
CDR3 DNA: TGTGCCAGCAGCTTAGCGAAGGATTCGAACACCGGGGAGCTGTTTTTT; CDR3 protein: CASSLAKDSNTGELFF; J gene: TRBJ2-2; clone size: once; V gene: TRBV7-8; D gene: -
CDR3 DNA: TGTGCCTGGAGTGTACGGTTTGGGACCGCCCGAACAGATACGCAGTATTTT; CDR3 protein: CAWSVRFGTARTDTQYF; J gene: TRBJ2-3; clone size: -; V gene: TRBV30; D gene: -
CDR3 DNA: TGTGCCAGCAGTACCCGGACAGGGGGGGACTATGGCTACACCTTC; CDR3 protein: CASSTRTGGDYGYTF; J gene: TRBJ1-2; clone size: -; V gene: TRBV28; D gene: TRBD1